This TCR beta chain was retrieved from a study of identical twins. Findings of the study overall: Possibly, invariant MAIT and iNKT cells partly confounded zero-insertion analyses. Cord blood beta clonotypes present at high abundance carried fewer insertions; no such pattern appeared in memory repertoires.

Healthy Caucasians, and only they, were the donors. The CDR3 length is 16 residues. With 4 bases clipped from V and 7 bases from J, the junction kept 13 bases outside the gene matches. Germline V lookup: CDR1 SGHRS, CDR2 YFSETQ. A note on this clonotype: Antigen: not known.

The authors used template switching to add a universal primer site and gave cDNA unique molecular identifiers. TCRdb re-called the 5' RACE reads with MiXCR, one entry per CDR3 protein. Of 1.5 million or so distinct CDR3 sequences listed, less than 35% are singletons. This clonotype was obtained from a newborn girl in good health. The material sequenced was cord blood. The genes are TRBV5-1 and TRBJ2-1; 8 bases are a match to TRBD1. This CDR3 reads CASSGRGLAVGNEQFF. CDR3 in DNA: TGCGCCAGCAGCGGCAGGGGGCTCGCAGTTGGGAATGAGCAGTTCTTC. Complete variable domain (other parts from reference TRBV5-1 and TRBJ2-1): KAGVTQTPRYLIKTRGQQVTLSCSPISGHRSVSWYQQTPGQGLQFLFEYFSETQRNKGNFPGRFSGRQFSNSRSEMNVSTLELGDSALYLCASSGRGLAVGNEQFFGPGTRLTVL.